Each of the 27 T cell receptor beta chains below was sequenced from the same sample in a study of persistence of HIV-infected CD4 T cells. The immunoSEQ assay was version 4, run in survey mode. Clones were read by immunoSEQ multiplex PCR, and TCRdb kept only the in-frame ones, dropping some. The sample comprises tens of thousands of clones, around 72% of which are singletons, and 3% rests with the top ten. What these receptors recognize is not known. Stimulation used around 9.1 ug/mL lysate from CMV-infected fibroblasts. CD40L-negative CD69-negative CD45RO-high memory CD4+ T cells were sorted as populations depleted of antigen-responding cells. This material consisted of CD4+ T cells sorted from PBMCs after roughly 18-hour stimulation, taken from a patient who received antiretroviral therapy. These receptors all come from an adult man with HIV who was CMV-seropositive.

The chain recombines TRBV25-1 with TRBJ1-3; maybe TRBD1 (6 bases). CDR1 and CDR2 (germline): MGHDK, SYGVNS. V was trimmed by 0 bases and J by 4 bases, leaving 19 bases between them. The CDR3 loop spans 18 amino acids. CDR3 amino acids: CASSEYSRSRDIGNTIYF. In nucleotides, the CDR3 is TGTGCCAGCAGTGAATATTCGCGGTCCAGGGACATAGGAAACACCATATATTTT.

On this clone itself: The same CDR3 also results from other DNA sequences found in this sample. The rearrangement uses TRBV12-3 or TRBV12-4 and TRBJ1-2; no clear D gene. The ends were cut back, 2 bases at V and 2 bases at J, with 3 bases in the middle. The CDR3 covers 12 residues. CDR3 sequence: CASSLTNYGYTF. The CDR3, as DNA: TGTGCCAGCAGTTTAACCAACTATGGCTACACCTTC.

This chain uses TRBV6-1 with TRBJ2-7, with D unresolved. Trimming cost V 2 bases and J 0 bases, with 8 bases left between them. From germline, CDR1 is MNHNS and CDR2 SASEGT. The CDR3 has 14 residues. The CDR3 region has the DNA TGTGCCAGCAGTGAAATGTACAGCTCCTACGAGCAGTACTTC. As protein: CASSEMYSSYEQYF.

This chain joins TRBV6-5 and TRBJ1-1; D is ambiguous. The germline gives CDR1 MNHEY, CDR2 SVGAGI. V dropped 6 bases and J dropped 1 base, with 12 bases sitting between them. This CDR3 spans 14 amino acids. The CDR3 region has the DNA TGTGCCAGCAGAGCACCAGAAAGGAACACTGAAGCTTTCTTT. This codes for CASRAPERNTEAFF.

This clone was seen more than once but under ten times. V is TRBV2 and J is TRBJ2-1; tentatively, D is TRBD1 (6 bases). This CDR3 contains 12 residues. The germline V gene has CDR1 SNHLY and CDR2 FYNNEI. V gave up 5 bases and J gave up 4 bases, with 6 bases separating them. CDR3 region: CASSTGYNEQFF. The CDR3 DNA is TGTGCCAGCAGTACAGGGTACAATGAGCAGTTCTTC.

The J gene is TRBJ1-2, the V gene TRBV5-1, with TRBD1 identical over 7 bases. Germline V CDR1 and CDR2: SGHRS, YFSETQ. V shed 4 bases, J shed 2 bases, and the junction held 8 bases outside the gene matches. The CDR3 runs 15 residues. The CDR3 bases are TGCGCCAGCAGCACCGGGACAGCAATCAACTATGGCTACACCTTC. It codes for CASSTGTAINYGYTF.

The chain employs TRBV6-2 or TRBV6-3 and TRBJ2-7, with a tentative D call TRBD1 (5 bases). Trimming pared 0 bases from V and 2 bases from J, leaving 8 bases between. The CDR3 loop spans 14 amino acids. Germline V CDR1 and CDR2: MNHEY, SVGEGT. In DNA, the CDR3 is TGTGCCAGCAGTTACTCAAAGACAGCCTACGAGCAGTACTTC. It specifies CASSYSKTAYEQYF.

The chain joins TRBV6-5 to TRBJ1-2; possibly TRBD1 for D (5 bases). Germline values: CDR1 MNHEY, CDR2 SVGAGI. The CDR3 runs to 12 residues. V dropped 6 bases and J dropped 8 bases, with 13 bases sitting between them. The CDR3 DNA reads as TGTGCCAGCAGCCGGGGGGGAATGGGCTACACCTTC. Protein product: CASSRGGMGYTF.

The chain uses TRBV28 and TRBJ1-2; 7 nucleotides agree with TRBD1. V was pared by 2 bases and J by 5 bases, with 11 bases of the junction left unmatched. This CDR3 has 16 residues. Germline CDR1 is MDHEN and CDR2 is SYDVKM. DNA for the CDR3: TGTGCCAGCAGTTTACCCTCGGAGGGGGCAACGTATGGCTACACCTTC. Protein: CASSLPSEGATYGYTF.

The V call is TRBV7-2, the J call TRBJ1-6, with 8 bases aligning to TRBD1. CDR3 length: 15 residues. After removal of 4 bases from V and 4 bases from J, the junction contained 3 bases not matched to a gene. Germline loops: CDR1 SGHTA, CDR2 FQGNSA. CDR3 sequence reads: CASSSTGDYNSPLHF. The CDR3 coding sequence is TGTGCCAGCAGCTCGACAGGGGATTATAATTCACCCCTCCACTTT.

The J gene is TRBJ2-7, the V gene TRBV5-6; weak D call: TRBD1 (5 bases). Trimming left V 4 bases short and J 3 bases short, with 14 bases between. The CDR3 has 14 residues. Germline lookup yields CDR1 SGHDT and CDR2 YYEEEE. As DNA, the CDR3 is TGTGCCAGCAGCACCCCACAGGTAAACTACGAGCAGTACTTC. Translation gives CASSTPQVNYEQYF.

The rearrangement links TRBV30 to TRBJ1-2, with D possibly being TRBD1 (5 bases). Germline CDR1 is GTSNPN and CDR2 is SVGIG (reference sequence). CDR3 size: 15 residues. The V end was cut by 4 bases, the J end by 7 bases, with 22 bases between. The CDR3 protein is CAWTTHPGDRAGYTF. CDR3 bases: TGTGCCTGGACCACTCATCCGGGGGACCGAGCTGGCTACACCTTC.

This clone was recorded once. CDR3 sequence reads: CASKAGTGNSEQYF. CDR3 DNA sequence: TGCGCCAGCAAGGCCGGGACAGGGAACTCCGAGCAGTACTTC. The gene calls are TRBV5-1 and TRBJ2-7; TRBD1 matches at 9 bases. CDR1 and CDR2 (germline): SGHRS, YFSETQ. Trimming cost V 6 bases and J 6 bases; bases outside gene matches: 10. CDR3 length: 14 residues.

This clone was seen a few times. The chain joins TRBV30 to TRBJ1-2; 10 bases fit TRBD1. Trimming removed 6 bases from V and 8 bases from J; junction bases left unmatched: 12. Germline-derived CDR1 and CDR2 are GTSNPN and SVGIG (reference sequence). The CDR3 spans 14 residues. CDR3 protein: CACILSGTGVGYTF. Here the CDR3 DNA reads TGTGCCTGCATCCTATCCGGGACAGGGGTAGGCTACACCTTC.

CDR3 in amino acids: CASSPGPNYGYTF. CDR3 DNA sequence: TGCGCCAGCAGCCCGGGACCAAACTATGGCTACACCTTC. J is TRBJ1-2 and V is TRBV5-1; D perhaps matches TRBD1 (5 bases). CDR1 and CDR2 (germline): SGHRS, YFSETQ. V was trimmed by 4 bases and J by 2 bases, leaving 9 bases between them. This CDR3 region has 13 residues.

J is TRBJ1-2 and V is TRBV5-4, with 9 bases that match TRBD1. Germline CDR1 and CDR2: SGHNT and YYREEE (reference sequence). V shed 3 bases, J shed 1 base, and the junction held 10 bases outside the gene matches. The length of the CDR3 is 17 residues. The CDR3 sequence: CASSYGTGSGDNYGYTF. Here the CDR3 DNA reads TGTGCCAGCAGCTATGGGACAGGGTCGGGCGATAACTATGGCTACACCTTC.

The chain is built from TRBV6-2 or TRBV6-3 and TRBJ2-7, with D possibly matching TRBD2 (6 bases). V was pared by 5 bases and J by 5 bases, with 16 bases between. This CDR3 is built from 14 residues. Germline V gene lookup returns CDR1 MNHEY and CDR2 SVGEGT. The CDR3 here is CASSERVGGDEQYF. The CDR3 bases are TGTGCCAGCAGTGAGCGTGTGGGGGGTGACGAGCAGTACTTC.

The chain has TRBV30 and TRBJ1-5; D is unresolved. Deletions cut 3 bases from V and 3 bases from J, with 12 bases between. CDR3 length: 14 residues. Germline CDR1 GTSNPN, CDR2 SVGIG (reference sequence). The CDR3 nucleotides read TGTGCCTGGAGCCTTGTGAACCCCAATCAGCCCCAGCATTTT. Its protein is CAWSLVNPNQPQHF.

The genes are TRBV19 and TRBJ2-1; a possible D gene is TRBD2 (6 bases). Germline V CDR1 and CDR2: LNHDA, SQIVND (reference sequence). This CDR3 region has 13 residues. The ends were cut back, 4 bases at V and 11 bases at J, with 15 bases in the middle. The CDR3 sequence is CASSSRAAGQQFF. CDR3 DNA: TGTGCCAGTAGTAGCAGGGCCGCGGGGCAGCAGTTCTTC.

Here the CDR3 reads CASSLGAQGASYEQYF. The CDR3 coding sequence is TGCGCCAGCAGCTTGGGGGCACAGGGGGCGTCCTACGAGCAGTACTTC. The gene calls are TRBV5-1 and TRBJ2-7; 9 bases align to TRBD1. This CDR3 contains 16 residues. Germline CDR1 and CDR2: SGHRS and YFSETQ. V lost 0 bases to trimming and J lost 1 base; unmatched junction nucleotides: 5.

The rearrangement links TRBV2 to TRBJ2-2; 10 bases fit TRBD1. Germline V gene lookup returns CDR1 SNHLY and CDR2 FYNNEI. The CDR3 loop spans 15 amino acids. The junction had 5 bases not matched to a gene; V was cut back by 8 bases and J by 2 bases. The CDR3 protein is CASGGQGRNTGELFF. In DNA, the CDR3 is TGTGCCAGCGGGGGACAGGGGCGAAACACCGGGGAGCTGTTTTTT.

V and J are TRBV19 and TRBJ2-5; 9 bases align to TRBD2. The CDR3 is 15 residues long. Trimming cost V 4 bases and J 5 bases; bases outside gene matches: 8. Germline lookup yields CDR1 LNHDA and CDR2 SQIVND (reference sequence). Here the CDR3 reads CASSKISGRSETQYF. The CDR3, as DNA: TGTGCCAGTAGTAAGATTAGCGGGAGAAGTGAGACCCAGTACTTC.

The chain employs TRBV28 and TRBJ1-2; 9 bases fit TRBD1. Germline V gene data show CDR1 as MDHEN and CDR2 as SYDVKM. Trimming cost V 6 bases and J 8 bases; bases outside gene matches: 7. The CDR3 covers 13 residues. The CDR3 protein is CASRYRGPKGYTF. In nucleotides, the CDR3 is TGTGCCAGCAGATACAGGGGGCCTAAGGGCTACACCTTC.

This clone was counted only a few times. The rearrangement joins TRBV10-1 to TRBJ1-1, with D unresolved. Trimming stripped 3 bases from V and 1 base from J, with 9 bases between. Germline V CDR1 and CDR2: WNHNN, SYGVQD (reference sequence). The CDR3 length is 14 residues. CDR3 sequence: CASSDEGSNTEAFF. The CDR3 coding sequence is TGCGCCAGCAGTGACGAGGGTTCGAACACTGAAGCTTTCTTT.

Here the CDR3 reads CASSRTGAIDVLTF. The CDR3, as DNA: TGTGCCAGTAGTCGGACAGGTGCTATAGACGTCCTGACTTTC. J is TRBJ2-6 and V is TRBV19; 7 bases agree with TRBD1. Germline loops: CDR1 LNHDA, CDR2 SQIVND (reference sequence). With V trimmed by 5 bases and J by 11 bases, 9 bases remained unmatched. The CDR3 loop spans 14 amino acids.

This chain connects TRBV19 to TRBJ2-7; 9 bases fit TRBD2. The CDR3 runs to 14 residues. Trimming took 6 bases from V and 5 from J; bases not matched to a gene: 8. Germline values: CDR1 LNHDA, CDR2 SQIVND (reference sequence). CDR3 amino acids: CASRPVAGVNEQYF. CDR3 bases: TGTGCCAGTAGACCTGTAGCGGGAGTCAACGAGCAGTACTTC.

V gene TRBV20-1 combines with J gene TRBJ1-4; maybe TRBD1 (5 bases). Trimming took off 3 bases at V and 8 bases at J, with 10 bases between the two ends. The germline V gene encodes CDR1 DFQATT and CDR2 SNEGSKA (reference sequence). The CDR3 is 12 residues long. The CDR3 coding sequence is TGCAGTGCTAGTCAGGGTAGCGAAAAACTGTTTTTT. The encoded protein is CSASQGSEKLFF.